The 2 T cell receptor beta chains below come from one sample, sequenced in a study of cytomegalovirus exposure and HLA in healthy donors. Researchers ran the PCR with 60 Vbeta and 13 Jbeta primers. Clones were sequenced by immunoSEQ multiplex PCR, and TCRdb holds only the in-frame ones, with some missing. The sample holds 170,000 or so clones, roughly 83% seen once. Sequencing used PBMCs. The source is a boy aged 2 to 10 in good health and CMV-seronegative.

The chain has TRBV7-9 and TRBJ2-5; TRBD2 aligns across 13 bases. Germline CDR1 is SEHNR and CDR2 is FQNEAQ (reference sequence). Unmatched junction bases numbered 7, after V lost 1 base and J lost 2 bases. This CDR3 contains 18 residues. The DNA for the CDR3 is TGTGCCAGCAGCTTAGGGGGGCCGGGACTAGCGGGACAAGAGACCCAGTACTTC. Translated: CASSLGGPGLAGQETQYF.

The V and J genes are TRBV5-6 and TRBJ2-7, with TRBD1 matching 8 bases. This CDR3 region has 14 residues. The germline V gene has CDR1 SGHDT and CDR2 YYEEEE. Losses at the gene ends were 7 bases for V and 3 bases for J; bases not matched to a gene: 9. The CDR3 DNA reads TGTGCCAGCGAAACTACAGGGGGAAACTACGAGCAGTACTTC. Translating gives CASETTGGNYEQYF.